Below, 21 T cell receptor beta chains from the same sample are listed, as sequenced in a study of blood T cell repertoires in COVID-19. This table comes from immunoSEQ multiplex PCR, and its TCRdb copy is limited to in-frame clones, with some not included. The sample yields 60,000 to 70,000 clones, 85% to 90% seen once. Sample: peripheral blood. These receptors came from a man between 45 and 60 years old with active COVID-19.

The CDR3 protein is CASSEFAGQGIHEQYF. The CDR3 DNA reads as TGTGCCAGCAGTGAATTCGCGGGACAGGGGATCCACGAGCAGTACTTC. This chain joins TRBV6-1 and TRBJ2-7; 10 positions match TRBD1. This CDR3 contains 16 residues. Germline loops: CDR1 MNHNS, CDR2 SASEGT. The V gene end was trimmed by 2 bases and the J gene end by 5 bases; junction bases not matched to a gene: 9.

The V call is TRBV15, the J call TRBJ2-5; 14 bases align to TRBD2. This CDR3 is 16 amino acids long. The germline V gene has CDR1 LNHNV and CDR2 YYDKDF (reference sequence). Trimming at V came to 3 bases and at J to 5 bases, leaving 5 bases not matched to a gene. The CDR3 reads CATSRTSGGAGETQYF. The CDR3 bases are TGTGCCACCAGCAGGACTAGCGGGGGGGCTGGGGAGACCCAGTACTTC.

V usage is TRBV10-3 and J usage is TRBJ2-5, with D perhaps matching TRBD2 (5 bases). The CDR3 is made up of 13 amino acids. The V gene lost 2 bases and the J gene lost 2 bases, with 6 bases spanning the gap. Germline CDR1 ENHRY, CDR2 SYGVKD. The CDR3 sequence is CAISERTQETQYF. For the CDR3, the DNA is TGTGCCATCAGTGAGAGGACTCAAGAGACCCAGTACTTC.

The gene calls are TRBV3-1 (or the pseudogene TRBV3-2) and TRBJ2-7, with 10 nucleotides matching TRBD2. This CDR3 region has 15 residues. Germline assignment: CDR1 LGHDT and CDR2 YNNKEL (reference sequence). V was clipped by 1 base and J by 2 bases; unmatched bases: 2. CDR3 sequence reads: CASSQGGLAAYEQYF. The CDR3 nucleotides are TGTGCCAGCAGCCAAGGAGGACTAGCGGCCTACGAGCAGTACTTC.

This chain uses TRBV5-6 with TRBJ2-1; 8 positions match TRBD1. With 0 bases clipped from V and 0 bases from J, the junction kept 5 bases outside the gene matches. The CDR3 contains 17 residues. Germline CDR1 and CDR2: SGHDT and YYEEEE. DNA for the CDR3: TGTGCCAGCAGCTTGGCGGAAGACAGGGGCTCCTACAATGAGCAGTTCTTC. As protein: CASSLAEDRGSYNEQFF.

The chain has TRBV5-4 and TRBJ1-2, with 10 bases aligning to TRBD1. Germline CDR1 reads SGHNT; CDR2 reads YYREEE (reference sequence). With V trimmed by 4 bases and J by 0 bases, 9 bases remained unmatched. This CDR3 has 17 residues. CDR3 nucleotides: TGTGCCAGCAGCCCGGGACAGGGGAAACACACTAACTATGGCTACACCTTC. Its translation: CASSPGQGKHTNYGYTF.

CDR3 residues: CSVAQREQFF. The DNA of the CDR3 is TGCAGCGTTGCCCAGCGGGAGCAGTTCTTC. This rearrangement joins TRBV29-1 to TRBJ2-1, with a weak D call TRBD2 (5 bases). Per germline, CDR1 SQVTM and CDR2 ANQGSEA. The CDR3 is 10 residues long. The ends were cut back, 4 bases at V and 10 bases at J, with 8 bases in the middle.

This clone was recorded only once. This chain joins TRBV7-2 and TRBJ2-4; perhaps TRBD1 as D (6 bases). Germline V gives CDR1 SGHTA, CDR2 FQGNSA. V gave up 4 bases and J gave up 2 bases, with 9 bases separating them. The CDR3 runs 14 residues. The CDR3 sequence: CASSSQGTKNIQYF. Here the CDR3 DNA reads TGTGCCAGCAGCTCACAGGGAACCAAAAACATTCAGTACTTC.

The CDR3 sequence is CASSLSIPGSGANVLTF. The CDR3 DNA reads as TGTGCCAGCAGCTTATCGATCCCGGGCTCTGGGGCCAACGTCCTGACTTTC. V gene TRBV7-9 combines with J gene TRBJ2-6; D is unresolved. This CDR3 has 17 amino acids. The germline V gene encodes CDR1 SEHNR and CDR2 FQNEAQ (reference sequence). Trimming pared 2 bases from V and 0 bases from J, leaving 11 bases between.

This clone has only one observation. The chain employs TRBV24-1 and TRBJ2-3; possibly TRBD2 for D (6 bases). The CDR3 loop spans 15 amino acids. The V gene's germline CDR1 is KGHDR and CDR2 SFDVKD. Trimming shortened V by 6 bases and J by 2 bases, and 14 bases separated the two germline ends. This CDR3 reads CATSMGGVYTDTQYF. Written as DNA, the CDR3 is TGTGCCACCAGTATGGGAGGAGTCTACACAGATACGCAGTATTTT.

This chain uses TRBV19 with TRBJ2-2; TRBD2 matches 11 bases. There are 17 residues in the CDR3. In germline, CDR1 is LNHDA, CDR2 SQIVND (reference sequence). J gave up 4 bases and V 5 bases, and 9 bases lay outside the gene matches. The CDR3 coding sequence is TGTGCCAGTAGTCTCCAATCTAGCGGGGGGCCCACCGGGGAGCTGTTTTTT. Protein product: CASSLQSSGGPTGELFF.

This chain joins TRBV11-2 and TRBJ2-5; D possibly corresponds to TRBD2 (6 bases). The CDR3 is made up of 15 amino acids. V was shortened by 1 base and J by 6 bases, with 15 bases between the two germline ends. Germline lookup yields CDR1 SGHAT and CDR2 FQNNGV. The CDR3, as DNA: TGTGCCAGCAGCTTAGGTGGGGAGGCCAGGCAGACCCAGTACTTC. It codes for CASSLGGEARQTQYF.

In its sample, this clone was seen once. V gene TRBV10-3 combines with J gene TRBJ1-1; 11 nucleotides agree with TRBD1. There are 13 residues in the CDR3. Losses at the gene ends were 6 bases for V and 4 bases for J; bases not matched to a gene: 1. CDR1 ENHRY and CDR2 SYGVKD come from the germline V gene. CDR3 region: CAIRGTGGTEAFF. For the CDR3, the DNA is TGTGCCATCAGAGGGACAGGGGGCACTGAAGCTTTCTTT.

The CDR3 spells CASSLGQGPYNEQFF. DNA of the CDR3: TGTGCCAGCAGCTTGGGACAGGGCCCCTACAATGAGCAGTTCTTC. The chain recombines TRBV5-5 with TRBJ2-1; 7 bases fit TRBD1. V was clipped by 0 bases and J by 2 bases; unmatched bases: 2. This CDR3 has 15 amino acids. Looked up from germline, CDR1 is SGHKS and CDR2 is YYEKEE (reference sequence).

The CDR3: CASSRRGTTLAKNIQYF. CDR3 nucleotide sequence: TGTGCCAGCAGCCGGAGGGGGACTACGTTAGCCAAAAACATTCAGTACTTC. The rearrangement joins TRBV5-6 to TRBJ2-4, with D perhaps TRBD2 (7 bases). This CDR3 has 17 amino acids. CDR1 is SGHDT, CDR2 YYEEEE, per germline. Trimming cost V 4 bases and J 0 bases, with 17 bases left between them.

This chain joins TRBV3-1 (or the pseudogene TRBV3-2) and TRBJ2-1; D ambiguous. The CDR3 is 14 residues long. The V and J ends lost 1 base and 7 bases respectively, with 11 bases between them. The germline V gene encodes CDR1 LGHDT and CDR2 YNNKEL (reference sequence). The CDR3 DNA reads TGTGCCAGCAGCCAAGGAAGTGCGAGGAATGAGCAGTTCTTC. Translation: CASSQGSARNEQFF.

The chain recombines TRBV3-1 (or the pseudogene TRBV3-2) with TRBJ2-3; the match to TRBD1 covers 9 bases. V was clipped by 0 bases and J by 2 bases; unmatched bases: 15. CDR1 LGHDT and CDR2 YNNKEL come from the germline V gene (reference sequence). The CDR3 spans 20 residues. The DNA of the CDR3 is TGTGCCAGCAGCCAAGACTCGGCCGGGACAGGGACGGTGCTCACAGATACGCAGTATTTT. Protein: CASSQDSAGTGTVLTDTQYF.

The V gene is TRBV7-9, the J gene TRBJ2-1, with D unclear. Germline CDR1 reads SEHNR; CDR2 reads FQNEAQ (reference sequence). Trimming stripped 5 bases from V and 0 bases from J, with 17 bases between. The CDR3 has 17 amino acids. This CDR3 is CASSILPGSSSYNEQFF. The CDR3 DNA is TGTGCCAGCAGCATACTGCCCGGGTCAAGCTCCTACAATGAGCAGTTCTTC.

This chain connects TRBV14 to TRBJ1-1; tentatively, D is TRBD1 (6 bases). The ends were cut back, 6 bases at V and 10 bases at J, with 15 bases in the middle. The CDR3 is made up of 12 amino acids. Looked up from germline, CDR1 is SGHDN and CDR2 is FVKESK. The CDR3 nucleotides read TGTGCCAGCAGTAACAGGGATCTCGGAGCTTTCTTT. Translating it yields CASSNRDLGAFF.

The chain combines TRBV13 with TRBJ1-1; D unclear. Trimming left V 0 bases short and J 1 base short, with 6 bases between. This CDR3 spans 14 amino acids. The germline V gene encodes CDR1 PRHDT and CDR2 FYEKMQ (reference sequence). CDR3 protein: CASSLGGPNTEAFF. The CDR3 bases are TGTGCCAGCAGCTTAGGGGGCCCGAACACTGAAGCTTTCTTT.

The chain is built from TRBV5-1 and TRBJ1-2, with a weak D call TRBD1 (5 bases). V lost 0 bases, J lost 8 bases, and 11 bases lay in between. Germline V gives CDR1 SGHRS, CDR2 YFSETQ. This CDR3 comprises 13 residues. Here the CDR3 reads CASSLVGGGGYTF. The CDR3 DNA is TGCGCCAGCAGCTTGGTAGGCGGGGGAGGCTACACCTTC.